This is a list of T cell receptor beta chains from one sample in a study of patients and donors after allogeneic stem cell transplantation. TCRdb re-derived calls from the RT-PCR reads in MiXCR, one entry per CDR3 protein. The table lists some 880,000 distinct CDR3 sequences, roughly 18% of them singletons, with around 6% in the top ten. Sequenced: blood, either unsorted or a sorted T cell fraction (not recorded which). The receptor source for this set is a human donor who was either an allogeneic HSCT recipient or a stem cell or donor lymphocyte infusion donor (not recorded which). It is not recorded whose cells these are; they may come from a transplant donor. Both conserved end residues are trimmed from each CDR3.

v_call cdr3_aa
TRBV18 ASSPDRRGEQF
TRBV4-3 ASSHRDRGHYEQY
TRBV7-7 ASSLLSQSGELF
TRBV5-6 ASSQARTSGGGETQY
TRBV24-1 ATSDMGQEYNEQF
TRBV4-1 ASSQVWDGTYEQY
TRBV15 ATSRGNPGGYGYT
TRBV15 ATSSYSLGEGNTGELF
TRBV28 ASRSIFLGQAGD
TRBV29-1 SVAYGRETQY
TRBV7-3 ASNLTDGFSCFNSPLH
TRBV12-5 AIPEWSSYNEQF
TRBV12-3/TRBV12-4 ASSRRQGNSNQPQH
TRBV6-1 ASSVSGGYSYEQY
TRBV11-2 ASSLAYRGRTGELF
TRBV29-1 SVEEQQGAGYT
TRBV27 ASTARTGPYEQY
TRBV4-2 ASSQVGGGYPEQY
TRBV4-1 ASSQVPGVSGNTIY
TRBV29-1 SVVRGTATQEQY
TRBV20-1 SAKGFGAEAF
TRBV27 ASRDNAVSNYGYT
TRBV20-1 SARQGGNYGYT
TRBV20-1 STGPATANTGELF
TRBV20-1 SATKTTSSSYNEQF
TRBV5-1 ASSLRASGHQETQY
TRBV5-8 ASSFPIYEQY
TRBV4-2 ASSQDTPLAGGPATPTDTQY
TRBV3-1 ASSQRGLAGYEQY
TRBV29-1 SARTGDPQY
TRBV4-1 ASSQVGLSNSPLH
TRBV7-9 ASSFRPQGEQY
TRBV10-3 AISGPNLETQY
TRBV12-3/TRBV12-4 ASSFGGSSDTQY
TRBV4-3 ASSQARTLVSYNEQF
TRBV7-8 ASSPGQGGRELF
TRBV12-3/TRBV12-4 ASKGVFNSPLH
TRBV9 ASSNPRGGYTGELF
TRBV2 ASSPEDRGSSPLH
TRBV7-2 ASSPGGRDTDTQY
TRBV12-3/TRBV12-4 ASRGETYNSPLH
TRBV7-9 ASSLLLWHRAEAF
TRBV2 ASSLVGPSYEQY
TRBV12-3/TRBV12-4 ASSGDTDSNEQY
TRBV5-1 ASSFSLRGGQETQY
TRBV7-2 ASSYRQGKNTGELF
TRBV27 ASRQGGGPQH
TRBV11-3 ASSPREKPPGEQF
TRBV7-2 ASRGITEAF